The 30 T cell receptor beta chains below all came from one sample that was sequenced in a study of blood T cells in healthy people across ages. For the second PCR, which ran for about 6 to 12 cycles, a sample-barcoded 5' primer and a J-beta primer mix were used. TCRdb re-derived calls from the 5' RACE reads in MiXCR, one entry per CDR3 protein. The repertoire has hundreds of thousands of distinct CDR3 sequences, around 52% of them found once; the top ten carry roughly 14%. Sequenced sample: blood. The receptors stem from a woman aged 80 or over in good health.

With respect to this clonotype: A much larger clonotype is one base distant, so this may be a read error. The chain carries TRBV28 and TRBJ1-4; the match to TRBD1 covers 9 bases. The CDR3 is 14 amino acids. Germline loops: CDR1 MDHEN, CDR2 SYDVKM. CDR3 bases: TGTACCAGCAGAGCGACAGGGGGGTTTGAAAAACTGTTTTTT. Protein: CTSRATGGFEKLFF.

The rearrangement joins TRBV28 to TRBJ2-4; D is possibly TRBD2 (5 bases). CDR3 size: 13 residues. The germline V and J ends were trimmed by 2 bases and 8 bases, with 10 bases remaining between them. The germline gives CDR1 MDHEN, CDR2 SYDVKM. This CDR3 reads CASSLGQEDIQYF. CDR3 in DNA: TGTGCCAGCAGTTTAGGGCAGGAGGACATTCAGTACTTC.

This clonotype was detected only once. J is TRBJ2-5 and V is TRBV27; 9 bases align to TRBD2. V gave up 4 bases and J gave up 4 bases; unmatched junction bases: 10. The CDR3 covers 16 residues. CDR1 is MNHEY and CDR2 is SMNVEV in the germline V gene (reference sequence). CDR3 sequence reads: CASSSRAGGPRETQYF. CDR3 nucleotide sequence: TGTGCCAGCAGTTCGCGGGCGGGAGGGCCCCGAGAGACCCAGTACTTC.

CDR3 nucleotides: TGCGCCAGCAGCCAAGGACAGAAGTATGGCTACACCTTC. Protein sequence: CASSQGQKYGYTF. The chain is built from TRBV4-3 and TRBJ1-2, with TRBD1 as a possible D gene (5 bases). Germline assignment: CDR1 LGHNA and CDR2 YSLEER. Trimming removed 1 base at V and 5 bases at J, with 8 bases between. The CDR3 contains 13 residues.

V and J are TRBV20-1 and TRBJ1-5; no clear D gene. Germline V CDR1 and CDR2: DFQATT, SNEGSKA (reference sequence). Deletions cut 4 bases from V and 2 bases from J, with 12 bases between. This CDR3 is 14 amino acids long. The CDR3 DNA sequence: TGCAGTGCTATTGTGGGGAACGGCAATCAGCCCCAGCATTTT. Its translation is CSAIVGNGNQPQHF.

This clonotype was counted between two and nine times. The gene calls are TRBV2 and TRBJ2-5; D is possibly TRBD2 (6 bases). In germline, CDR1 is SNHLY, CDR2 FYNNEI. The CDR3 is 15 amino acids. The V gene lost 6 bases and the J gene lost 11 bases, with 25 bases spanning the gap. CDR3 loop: CASRAGGSGRNEQYF. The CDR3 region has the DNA TGTGCCAGCAGGGCTGGGGGGAGTGGAAGGAATGAGCAGTACTTC.

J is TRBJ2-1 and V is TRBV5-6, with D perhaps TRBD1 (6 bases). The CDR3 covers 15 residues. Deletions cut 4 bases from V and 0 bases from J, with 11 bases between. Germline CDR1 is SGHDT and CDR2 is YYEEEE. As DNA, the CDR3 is TGTGCCAGCAGCACCGGACAGAGCTCCTACAATGAGCAGTTCTTC. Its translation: CASSTGQSSYNEQFF.

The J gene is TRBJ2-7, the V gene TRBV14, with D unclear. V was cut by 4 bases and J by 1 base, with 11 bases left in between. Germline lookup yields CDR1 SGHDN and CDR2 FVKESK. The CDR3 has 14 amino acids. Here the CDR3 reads CASSPLPGSYEQYF. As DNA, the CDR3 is TGTGCCAGCAGCCCCCTCCCCGGGTCCTACGAGCAGTACTTC.

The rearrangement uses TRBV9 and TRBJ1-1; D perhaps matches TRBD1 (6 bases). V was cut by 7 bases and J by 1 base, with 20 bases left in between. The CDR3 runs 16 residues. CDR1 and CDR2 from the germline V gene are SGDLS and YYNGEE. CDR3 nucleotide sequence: TGTGCCAGCTCCCGGGGGGCAGGGGCCGGGAACACTGAAGCTTTCTTT. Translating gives CASSRGAGAGNTEAFF.

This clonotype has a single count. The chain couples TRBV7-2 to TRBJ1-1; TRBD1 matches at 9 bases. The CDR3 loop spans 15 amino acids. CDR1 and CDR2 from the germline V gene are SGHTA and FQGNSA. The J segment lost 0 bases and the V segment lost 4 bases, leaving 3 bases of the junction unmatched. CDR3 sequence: CASSYTGGMNTEAFF. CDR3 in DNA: TGTGCCAGCAGCTACACAGGGGGCATGAACACTGAAGCTTTCTTT.

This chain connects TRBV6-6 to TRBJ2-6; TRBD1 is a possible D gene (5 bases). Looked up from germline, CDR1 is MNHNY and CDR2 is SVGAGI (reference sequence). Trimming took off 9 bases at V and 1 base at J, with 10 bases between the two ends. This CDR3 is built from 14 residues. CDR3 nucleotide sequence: TGTGCCAGTAGCAGGGTGTCTGGGGCCAACGTCCTGACTTTC. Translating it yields CASSRVSGANVLTF.

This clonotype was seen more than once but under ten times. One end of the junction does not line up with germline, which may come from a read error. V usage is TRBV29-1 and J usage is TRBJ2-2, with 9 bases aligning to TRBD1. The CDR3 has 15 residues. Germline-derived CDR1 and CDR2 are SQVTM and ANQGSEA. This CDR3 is CSVEGTGRNAGELFF. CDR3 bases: TGCAGCGTAGAAGGGACAGGGCGGAACGCCGGGGAGCTGTTTTTT.

CDR3: CSVPRQGWETQYF. DNA of the CDR3: TGCAGCGTGCCCCGACAGGGGTGGGAGACCCAGTACTTC. The chain employs TRBV29-1 and TRBJ2-5, with TRBD1 matching over 8 bases. Germline V gives CDR1 SQVTM, CDR2 ANQGSEA. The V segment lost 6 bases and the J segment 5 bases; nucleotides outside the gene matches: 8. The length of the CDR3 is 13 residues.

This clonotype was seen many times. Here the CDR3 DNA reads TGTGCCAGCAGTATCAGTTCCGGCTACGAGCAGTACTTC. Protein: CASSISSGYEQYF. The J gene is TRBJ2-7, the V gene TRBV27, with D unresolved. V lost 5 bases, J lost 3 bases, and 11 bases lay in between. This CDR3 is built from 13 residues. In germline, CDR1 is MNHEY, CDR2 SMNVEV (reference sequence).

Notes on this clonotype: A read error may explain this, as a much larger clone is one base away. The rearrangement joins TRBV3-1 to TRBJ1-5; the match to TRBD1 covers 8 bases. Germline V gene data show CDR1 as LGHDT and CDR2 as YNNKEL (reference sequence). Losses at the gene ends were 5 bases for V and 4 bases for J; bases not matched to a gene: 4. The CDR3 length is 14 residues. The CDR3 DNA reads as TGTGCCAGCAGCGCGACAGGGGAGAATCAGCCCCAGCATTTT. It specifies CASSATGENQPQHF.

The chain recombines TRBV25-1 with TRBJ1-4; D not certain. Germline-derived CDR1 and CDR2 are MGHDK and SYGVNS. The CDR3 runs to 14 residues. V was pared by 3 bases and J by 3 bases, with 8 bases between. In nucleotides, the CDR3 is TGTGCCAGCAGTGACGGGCAGTCTAATGAAAAACTGTTTTTT. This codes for CASSDGQSNEKLFF. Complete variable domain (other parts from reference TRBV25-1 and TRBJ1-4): EADIYQTPRYLVIGTGKKITLECSQTMGHDKMYWYQQDPGMELHLIHYSYGVNSTEKGDLSSESTVSRIRTEHFPLTLESARPSHTSQYLCASSDGQSNEKLFFGSGTQLSVL.

The CDR3 loop is CSASQGGYEQYF. As DNA, the CDR3 is TGCAGTGCTAGCCAAGGCGGGTACGAGCAGTACTTC. This rearrangement joins TRBV20-1 to TRBJ2-7, with D possibly matching TRBD2 (5 bases). Germline V gene lookup returns CDR1 DFQATT and CDR2 SNEGSKA (reference sequence). The CDR3 is made up of 12 amino acids. V dropped 3 bases and J dropped 4 bases, with 10 bases sitting between them.

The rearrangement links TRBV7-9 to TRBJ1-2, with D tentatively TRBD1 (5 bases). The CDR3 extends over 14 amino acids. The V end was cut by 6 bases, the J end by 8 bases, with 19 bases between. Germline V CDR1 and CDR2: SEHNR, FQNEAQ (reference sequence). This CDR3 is CASSINEPPGGYTF. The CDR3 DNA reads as TGTGCCAGCAGTATCAACGAGCCACCAGGGGGCTACACCTTC.

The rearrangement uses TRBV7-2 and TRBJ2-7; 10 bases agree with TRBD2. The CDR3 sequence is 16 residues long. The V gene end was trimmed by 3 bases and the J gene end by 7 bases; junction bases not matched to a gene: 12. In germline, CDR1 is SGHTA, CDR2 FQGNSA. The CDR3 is CASSLVSGRLRDEQYF. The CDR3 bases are TGTGCCAGCAGCTTGGTTAGCGGGAGGTTAAGGGATGAGCAGTACTTC.

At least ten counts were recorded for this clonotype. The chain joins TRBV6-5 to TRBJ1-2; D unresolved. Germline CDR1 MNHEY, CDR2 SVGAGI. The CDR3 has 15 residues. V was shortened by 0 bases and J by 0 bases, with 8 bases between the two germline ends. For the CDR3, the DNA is TGTGCCAGCAGTTACTCGATTGTTCCTAACTATGGCTACACCTTC. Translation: CASSYSIVPNYGYTF.

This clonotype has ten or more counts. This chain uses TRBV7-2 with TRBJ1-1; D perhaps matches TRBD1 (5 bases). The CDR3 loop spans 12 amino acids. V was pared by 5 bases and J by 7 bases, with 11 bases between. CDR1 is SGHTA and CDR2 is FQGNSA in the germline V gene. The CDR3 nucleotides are TGTGCCAGCAGCCTCAGGGATAATGAAGCTTTCTTT. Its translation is CASSLRDNEAFF.

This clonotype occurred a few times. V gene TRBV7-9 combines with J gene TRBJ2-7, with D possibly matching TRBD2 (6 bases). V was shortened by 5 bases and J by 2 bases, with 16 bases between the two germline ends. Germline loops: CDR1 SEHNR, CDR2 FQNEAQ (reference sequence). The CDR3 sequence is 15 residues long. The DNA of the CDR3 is TGTGCCAGCAGCCCGGGGGTACTTGTACCCTACGAGCAGTACTTC. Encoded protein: CASSPGVLVPYEQYF.

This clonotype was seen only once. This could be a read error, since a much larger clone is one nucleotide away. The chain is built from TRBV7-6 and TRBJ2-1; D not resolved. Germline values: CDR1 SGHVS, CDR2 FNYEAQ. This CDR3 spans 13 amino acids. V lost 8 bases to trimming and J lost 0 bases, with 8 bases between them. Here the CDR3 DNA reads TGTGCCAGCCAGGAAAGCTCCTACAATGAGCAGTTCTTC. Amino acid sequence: CASQESSYNEQFF.

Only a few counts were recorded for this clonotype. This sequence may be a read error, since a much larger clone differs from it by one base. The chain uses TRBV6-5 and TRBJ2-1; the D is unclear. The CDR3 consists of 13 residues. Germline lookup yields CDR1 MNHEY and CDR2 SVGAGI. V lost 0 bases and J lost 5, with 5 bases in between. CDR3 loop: CASSYSTHNEQFF. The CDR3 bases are TGTGCCAGCAGTTACTCGACCCACAATGAGCAGTTCTTC.

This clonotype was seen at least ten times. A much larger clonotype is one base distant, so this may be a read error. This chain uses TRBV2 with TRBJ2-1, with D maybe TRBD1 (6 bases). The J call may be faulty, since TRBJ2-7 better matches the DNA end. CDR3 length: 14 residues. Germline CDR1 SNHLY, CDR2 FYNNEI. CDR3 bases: TGTGCCAGCAGCGCGGACAGCTCCTACAATGAGCAGTACTTC. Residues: CASSADSSYNEQYF.

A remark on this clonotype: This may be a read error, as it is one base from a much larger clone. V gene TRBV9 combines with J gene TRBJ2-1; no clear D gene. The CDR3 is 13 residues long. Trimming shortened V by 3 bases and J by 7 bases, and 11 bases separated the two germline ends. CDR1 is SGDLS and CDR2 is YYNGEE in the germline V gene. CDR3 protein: CASSGVHRNEQFF. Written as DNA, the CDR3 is TGTGCCAGCAGCGGAGTTCATCGGAATGAGCAGTTCTTC.

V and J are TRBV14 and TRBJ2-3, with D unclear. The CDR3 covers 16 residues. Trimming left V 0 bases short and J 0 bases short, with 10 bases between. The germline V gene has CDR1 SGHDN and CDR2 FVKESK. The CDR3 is CASSQEKRSSTDTQYF. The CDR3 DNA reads TGTGCCAGCAGCCAAGAAAAGCGTTCTAGCACAGATACGCAGTATTTT.

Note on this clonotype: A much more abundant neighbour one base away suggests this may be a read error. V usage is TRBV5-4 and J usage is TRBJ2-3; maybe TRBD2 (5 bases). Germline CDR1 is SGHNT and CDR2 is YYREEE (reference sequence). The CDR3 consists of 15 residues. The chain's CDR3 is CSSSYAIARTDTQYF. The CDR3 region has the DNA TGTTCCAGCAGCTATGCCATAGCGCGCACAGATACGCAGTATTTT.

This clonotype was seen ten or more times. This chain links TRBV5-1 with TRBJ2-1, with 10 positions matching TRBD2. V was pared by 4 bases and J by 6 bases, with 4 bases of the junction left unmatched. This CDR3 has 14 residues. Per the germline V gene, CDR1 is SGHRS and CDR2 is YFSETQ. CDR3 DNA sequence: TGCGCCAGCAGCCCGGCTAGCGGGGGCAATGAGCAGTTCTTC. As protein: CASSPASGGNEQFF.

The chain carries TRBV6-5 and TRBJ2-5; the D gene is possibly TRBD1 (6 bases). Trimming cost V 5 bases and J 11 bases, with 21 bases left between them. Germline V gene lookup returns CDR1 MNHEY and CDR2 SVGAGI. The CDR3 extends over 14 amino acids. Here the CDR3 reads CASSISTGLGEQYF. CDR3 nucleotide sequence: TGTGCCAGCAGTATTTCTACAGGGCTTGGTGAGCAGTACTTC.